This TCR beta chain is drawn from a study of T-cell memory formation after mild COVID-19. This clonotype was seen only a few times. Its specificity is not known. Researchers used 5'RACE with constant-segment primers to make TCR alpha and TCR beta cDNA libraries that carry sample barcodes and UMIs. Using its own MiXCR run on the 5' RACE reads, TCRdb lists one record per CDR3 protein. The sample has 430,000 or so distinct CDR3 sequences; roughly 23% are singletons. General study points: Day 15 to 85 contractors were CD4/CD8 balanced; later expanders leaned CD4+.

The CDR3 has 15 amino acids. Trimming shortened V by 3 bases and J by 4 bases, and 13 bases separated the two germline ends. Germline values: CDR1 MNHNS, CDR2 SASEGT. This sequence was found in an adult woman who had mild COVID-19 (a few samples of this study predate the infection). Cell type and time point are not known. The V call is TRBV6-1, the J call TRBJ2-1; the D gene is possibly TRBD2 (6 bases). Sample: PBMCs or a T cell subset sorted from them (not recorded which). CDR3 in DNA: TGTGCCAGCAGTGAGGGGACTCTGCCTTACAATGAGCAGTTCTTC. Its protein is CASSEGTLPYNEQFF.